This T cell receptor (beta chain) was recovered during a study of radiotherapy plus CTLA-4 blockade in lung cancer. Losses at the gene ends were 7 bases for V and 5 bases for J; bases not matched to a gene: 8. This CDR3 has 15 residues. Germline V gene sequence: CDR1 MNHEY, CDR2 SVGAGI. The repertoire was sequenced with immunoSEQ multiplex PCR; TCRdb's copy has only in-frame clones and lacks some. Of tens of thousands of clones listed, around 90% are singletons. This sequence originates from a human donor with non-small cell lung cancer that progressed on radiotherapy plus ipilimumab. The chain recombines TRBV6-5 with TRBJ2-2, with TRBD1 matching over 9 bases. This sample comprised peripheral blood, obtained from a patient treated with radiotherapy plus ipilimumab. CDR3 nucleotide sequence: TGTGCCAGCACCACCGGGACAGGGAGGACCGGGGAGCTGTTTTTT. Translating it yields CASTTGTGRTGELFF.